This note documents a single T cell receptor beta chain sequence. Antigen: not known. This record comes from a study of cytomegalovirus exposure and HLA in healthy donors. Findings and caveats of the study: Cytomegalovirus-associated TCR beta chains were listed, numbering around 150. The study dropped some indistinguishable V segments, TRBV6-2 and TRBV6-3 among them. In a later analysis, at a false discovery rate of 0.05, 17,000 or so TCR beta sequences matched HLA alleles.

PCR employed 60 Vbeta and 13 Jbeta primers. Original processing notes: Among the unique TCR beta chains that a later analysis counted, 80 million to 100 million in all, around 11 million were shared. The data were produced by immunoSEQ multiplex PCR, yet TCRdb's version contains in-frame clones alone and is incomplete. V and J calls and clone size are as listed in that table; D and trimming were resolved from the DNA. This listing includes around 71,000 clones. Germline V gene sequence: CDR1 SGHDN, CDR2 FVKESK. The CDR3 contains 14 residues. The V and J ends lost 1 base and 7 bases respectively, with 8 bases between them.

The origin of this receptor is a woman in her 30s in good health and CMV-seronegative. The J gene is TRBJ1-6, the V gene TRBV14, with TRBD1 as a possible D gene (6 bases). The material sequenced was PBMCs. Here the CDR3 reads CASSQGTANSPLHF. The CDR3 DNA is TGTGCCAGCAGCCAAGGGACAGCGAATTCACCCCTCCACTTT.